These T cell receptor beta chains were read from a single sample in a study of shared clonotypes between healthy human individuals. Using immunoSEQ multiplex PCR, the repertoire was profiled, and TCRdb retains in-frame clones only, with some absent. The table has millions of clones, about 94% seen once. The sequenced sample was naive CD8+ T cells sorted from blood. Receptors originate from a man younger than 35 in good health. The CDR3 runs from the conserved cysteine through the conserved F or W. A D gene is named only where the DNA matches it firmly.

>NA|TRBV2|TRBJ2-7
TGTGCCAGCAGTGAGCGGGGTGCCTACGAGCAGTACTTC
CASSERGAYEQYF
>NA|TRBV7-2|TRBJ2-4
TGTGCCAGCAGCCCAGAGGCGCAGGGTTCCGCCAAAAACATTCAGTACTTC
CASSPEAQGSAKNIQYF
>NA|TRBV6-5|TRBJ2-1
TGTGCCAGCAGTTACTCGAGAGGGAAGCGGTACAATGAGCAGTTCTTC
CASSYSRGKRYNEQFF
>TRBD2|TRBV2|TRBJ2-7
TGTGCCAGCAGTGCGGAACTAGCGGGAGGGGATTACGAGCAGTACTTC
CASSAELAGGDYEQYF
>TRBD1|TRBV6-5|TRBJ2-7
TGTGCCAGCAGTTACTCGTCAGGGGGCTACGAGCAGTACTTC
CASSYSSGGYEQYF
>NA|TRBV6-5|TRBJ2-7
TGTGCCAGCAGTTATTCCCCCGCGGACCAACTTCCGTACTTC
CASSYSPADQLPYF
>TRBD2|TRBV5-6|TRBJ2-7
TGTGCCAGCAGCCCTCTAGCGGGGAATCCTTACGAGCAGTACTTC
CASSPLAGNPYEQYF
>NA|TRBV6-6|TRBJ1-1
TGTGCCAGCAGGGAACAATGGAACACTGAAGCTTTCTTT
CASREQWNTEAFF
>NA|TRBV27|TRBJ2-7
TGTGCCAGCAGTTTTAACCGGGACTCAGCCTACGAGCAGTACTTC
CASSFNRDSAYEQYF
>TRBD1|TRBV7-8|TRBJ2-7
TGTGCCAGCAGCTTAGAAATGACAGGGGACTTATCCTACGAGCAGTACTTC
CASSLEMTGDLSYEQYF
>NA|TRBV6-1|TRBJ2-7
TGTGCCAGCGGCCGGGCGCCCTCCGAGCAGTACTTC
CASGRAPSEQYF
>TRBD1|TRBV5-1|TRBJ1-1
TGCGCCAGCAGCACAGAGGGACAGGGGTTACCTGGAAGCACTGAAGCTTTCTTT
CASSTEGQGLPGSTEAFF